Listed below are T cell receptor beta chains from one sample, sequenced in a study of blood T cell repertoires in COVID-19. TCRdb's table, derived via immunoSEQ multiplex PCR, lists solely in-frame clones and lacks some. The profile covers about 170,000 clones, with 80% to 90% appearing a single time and 3.7% taken by the ten largest. Sample: peripheral blood. The receptors shown here come from a man aged 18 to 35 with active or convalescent COVID-19. Each CDR3 is given with its conserved first and last residue. Each record gives: clone size, J gene, D gene, V gene, CDR3 protein, CDR3 DNA. The D gene is left open where the match is weak. Clone size is shown for a subset of rows, as once, few, many or a class of expanded clone.

abundance: .; j_gene: TRBJ1-1; d_gene: .; v_gene: TRBV11-2; CDR3aa: CASSPQDVGQRRDTEAFF; CDR3nt: TGTGCCAGCAGCCCCCAGGATGTCGGTCAGCGGAGGGACACTGAAGCTTTCTTT
abundance: .; j_gene: TRBJ1-2; d_gene: TRBD1; v_gene: TRBV7-8; CDR3aa: CASSSAGGTGSGYTF; CDR3nt: TGTGCCAGCAGCTCGGCCGGAGGGACAGGGTCTGGCTACACCTTC
abundance: .; j_gene: TRBJ1-1; d_gene: TRBD1; v_gene: TRBV10-3; CDR3aa: CAISWTGGLDTEAFF; CDR3nt: TGTGCCATCTCATGGACAGGGGGGTTGGACACTGAAGCTTTCTTT
abundance: once; j_gene: TRBJ1-6; d_gene: .; v_gene: TRBV4-2; CDR3aa: CASSQESGGSPLHF; CDR3nt: TGTGCCAGCAGCCAAGAGTCGGGGGGTTCACCCCTCCACTTT
abundance: few; j_gene: TRBJ2-2; d_gene: TRBD1; v_gene: TRBV2; CDR3aa: CASSSQGGNGELFF; CDR3nt: TGTGCCAGCAGCTCACAGGGGGGCAACGGGGAGCTGTTTTTT
abundance: .; j_gene: TRBJ1-1; d_gene: TRBD1; v_gene: TRBV2; CDR3aa: CASRLEDRGNTEAFF; CDR3nt: TGTGCCAGCAGACTTGAGGACAGGGGGAACACTGAAGCTTTCTTT
abundance: .; j_gene: TRBJ2-3; d_gene: TRBD2; v_gene: TRBV6-2/TRBV6-3; CDR3aa: CASSFIAGGPSTDTQYF; CDR3nt: TGTGCCAGCAGTTTCATAGCGGGAGGGCCCAGCACAGATACGCAGTATTTT
abundance: .; j_gene: TRBJ2-7; d_gene: .; v_gene: TRBV2; CDR3aa: CASTADTYEQYF; CDR3nt: TGTGCCAGCACCGCCGACACTTACGAGCAGTACTTC
abundance: .; j_gene: TRBJ2-3; d_gene: .; v_gene: TRBV29-1; CDR3aa: CSVEGGGTDTQYF; CDR3nt: TGCAGCGTTGAAGGGGGCGGCACAGATACGCAGTATTTT
abundance: once; j_gene: TRBJ1-1; d_gene: .; v_gene: TRBV11-3; CDR3aa: CASSLKFSRQTYEAFF; CDR3nt: TGTGCCAGCAGCTTAAAGTTCTCGAGACAGACTTATGAAGCTTTCTTT
abundance: .; j_gene: TRBJ2-5; d_gene: .; v_gene: TRBV2; CDR3aa: CASTEGNGRGETQYF; CDR3nt: TGTGCCAGCACCGAGGGAAATGGACGCGGGGAGACCCAGTACTTC
abundance: .; j_gene: TRBJ1-4; d_gene: .; v_gene: TRBV4-1; CDR3aa: CASSQVPVTNEKLFF; CDR3nt: TGCGCCAGCAGCCAAGTCCCAGTTACTAATGAAAAACTGTTTTTT
abundance: .; j_gene: TRBJ2-2; d_gene: TRBD1; v_gene: TRBV24-1; CDR3aa: CATSDVGQDTGELFF; CDR3nt: TGTGCCACCAGTGACGTGGGACAGGACACCGGGGAGCTGTTTTTT
abundance: once; j_gene: TRBJ2-5; d_gene: .; v_gene: TRBV7-9; CDR3aa: CASSSAVGIETQYF; CDR3nt: TGTGCCAGCAGCTCCGCCGTCGGTATCGAGACCCAGTACTTC
abundance: once; j_gene: TRBJ1-6; d_gene: TRBD1; v_gene: TRBV7-2; CDR3aa: CASSPNGRGTSPLHF; CDR3nt: TGTGCCAGCAGCCCCAACGGCAGGGGGACTTCACCCCTCCACTTT
abundance: .; j_gene: TRBJ2-3; d_gene: .; v_gene: TRBV5-4; CDR3aa: CASSLEASALTDTQYF; CDR3nt: TGTGCCAGCAGCTTGGAGGCTTCAGCGCTCACAGATACGCAGTATTTT
abundance: .; j_gene: TRBJ1-1; d_gene: .; v_gene: TRBV5-6; CDR3aa: CASSLWNTEAFF; CDR3nt: TGTGCCAGCAGCCTCTGGAACACTGAAGCTTTCTTT
abundance: .; j_gene: TRBJ2-1; d_gene: .; v_gene: TRBV9; CDR3aa: CASSVAVTAYNEQFF; CDR3nt: TGTGCCAGCAGCGTAGCGGTGACAGCCTACAATGAGCAGTTCTTC
abundance: .; j_gene: TRBJ2-5; d_gene: TRBD1; v_gene: TRBV5-1; CDR3aa: CASSLVTGEETQYF; CDR3nt: TGCGCCAGCAGCCTAGTAACAGGGGAGGAGACCCAGTACTTC
abundance: .; j_gene: TRBJ1-5; d_gene: .; v_gene: TRBV4-1; CDR3aa: CASSQDGLSNQPQHF; CDR3nt: TGCGCCAGCAGCCAAGATGGCCTTAGCAATCAGCCCCAGCATTTT
abundance: once; j_gene: TRBJ1-5; d_gene: .; v_gene: TRBV2; CDR3aa: CASSEVLRGQPQHF; CDR3nt: TGTGCCAGCAGTGAAGTTTTGAGAGGTCAGCCCCAGCATTTT
abundance: .; j_gene: TRBJ1-6; d_gene: .; v_gene: TRBV6-6; CDR3aa: CASGQSNNSPLHF; CDR3nt: TGTGCCAGCGGACAGAGTAATAATTCACCCCTCCACTTT